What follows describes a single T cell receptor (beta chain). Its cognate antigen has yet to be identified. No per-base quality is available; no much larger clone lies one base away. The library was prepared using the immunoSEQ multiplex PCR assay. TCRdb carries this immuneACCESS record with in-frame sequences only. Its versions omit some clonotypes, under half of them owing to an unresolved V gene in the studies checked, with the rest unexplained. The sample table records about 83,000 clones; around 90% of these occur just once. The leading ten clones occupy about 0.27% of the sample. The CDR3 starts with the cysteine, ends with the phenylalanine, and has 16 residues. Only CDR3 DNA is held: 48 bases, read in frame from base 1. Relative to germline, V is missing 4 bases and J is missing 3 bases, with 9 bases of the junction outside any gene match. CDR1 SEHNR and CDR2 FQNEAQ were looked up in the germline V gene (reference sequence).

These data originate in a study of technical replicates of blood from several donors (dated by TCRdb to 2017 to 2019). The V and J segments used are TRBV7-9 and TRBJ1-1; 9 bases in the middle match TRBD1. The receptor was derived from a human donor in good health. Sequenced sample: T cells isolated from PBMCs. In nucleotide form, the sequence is TGTGCCAGCAGCTCGTACCCTGACAGGGGGGACACTGAAGCTTTCTTT. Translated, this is CASSSYPDRGDTEAFF.